A single T cell receptor (beta chain) is shown here with its context. Antigen specificity is unknown. Germline V gene data show CDR1 as LGHNA and CDR2 as YNFKEQ. The CDR3 is made up of 16 amino acids. V shed 0 bases and J 6 bases; nucleotides not matched to a gene: 2. The use of a sample-barcoded 5' primer and a J-beta primer mix characterized a second PCR of about 7 to 12 cycles. Each cDNA molecule carried a tag from a template-switch adaptor that contained 12 random nucleotides. Via MiXCR, TCRdb re-called the 5' RACE reads, giving one row per CDR3 protein. The sample yields about 830,000 distinct CDR3 sequences, about 59% seen once. This sample was taken from a study of blood T cells in healthy people across ages. Whole-study findings and limits: Percentage of naive T cells showed a strong correlation with TCR beta diversity.

The donors, aged roughly 6 to 95, were healthy Caucasians from Russia. This clonotype was obtained from a young man in good health. The chain has TRBV4-2 and TRBJ2-2; 12 bases agree with TRBD2. Sequenced sample: blood. CDR3: CASSQDLAGGSGELFF. The CDR3 DNA sequence: TGTGCCAGCAGCCAAGATCTAGCGGGGGGGTCCGGGGAGCTGTTTTTT.